This paragraph reports one T cell receptor beta chain. Its target is unknown. This sample was taken from a study of T cells expressing NK-cell markers. Study-level findings and limits: The same clonotypes also predominated in the CD3+CD56-NKG2C+ fraction of a handful of donors.

TCRdb reprocessed the 5' RACE reads and reports one entry per CDR3 protein, with no DNA. The sample data list some 410,000 distinct CDR3 sequences. The specimen was blood T cells: a sorted CD56 or NKG2C T cell subset, CD4+ or CD8+ T cells, or bulk PBMC T cells (not recorded which). The TCR comes from a woman between 18 and 75 years old in good health.

CDR3 in amino acids: CSATGGVGTEAFF. The J gene is TRBJ1-1, the V gene TRBV20-1; the TRBD1 assignment by TCRdb is unverifiable without DNA. Per the germline V gene, CDR1 is DFQATT and CDR2 is SNEGSKA (reference sequence). CDR3 size: 13 residues.